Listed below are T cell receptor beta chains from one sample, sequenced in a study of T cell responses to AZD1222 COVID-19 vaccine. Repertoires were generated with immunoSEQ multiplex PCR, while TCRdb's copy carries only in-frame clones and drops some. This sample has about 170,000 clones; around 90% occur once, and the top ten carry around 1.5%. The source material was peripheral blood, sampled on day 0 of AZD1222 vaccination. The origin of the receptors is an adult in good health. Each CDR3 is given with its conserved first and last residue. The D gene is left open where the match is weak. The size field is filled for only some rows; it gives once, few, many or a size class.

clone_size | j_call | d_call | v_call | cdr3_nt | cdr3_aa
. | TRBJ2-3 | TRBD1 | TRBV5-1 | TGCGCCAGCAGCTTGCAGGGGGCTGCAGATACGCAGTATTTT | CASSLQGAADTQYF
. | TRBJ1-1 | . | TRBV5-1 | TGCGCCAGCAGCTTGGGGTTACGGCAGATGAACACTGAAGCTTTCTTT | CASSLGLRQMNTEAFF
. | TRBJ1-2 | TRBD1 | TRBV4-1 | TGCGCCAGCAGTTCTCGGGACAGGGCTGGCTACACCTTC | CASSSRDRAGYTF
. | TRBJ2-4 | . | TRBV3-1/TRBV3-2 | TGTGCCAGCAGCCACCCCGTCAGCGGTAAAAACATTCAGTACTTC | CASSHPVSGKNIQYF
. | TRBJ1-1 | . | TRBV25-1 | TGTGCCAGCAGTGAAAGGCCGGGTGGGGGTTACACTGAAGCTTTCTTT | CASSERPGGGYTEAFF
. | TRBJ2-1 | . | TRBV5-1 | TGCGCCAGCAGCTTGAGCGACAATGAGCAGTTCTTC | CASSLSDNEQFF
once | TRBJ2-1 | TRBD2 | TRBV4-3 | TGCGCCAGCAGCCAAGGACTAGCGGGGGGGCTATCCTACAATGAGCAGTTCTTC | CASSQGLAGGLSYNEQFF
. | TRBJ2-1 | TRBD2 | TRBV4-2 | TGTGCCAGCAGCCAAGTAGGACTAGCGGGGGGTCGGAGCTCCTACAATGAGCAGTTCTTC | CASSQVGLAGGRSSYNEQFF
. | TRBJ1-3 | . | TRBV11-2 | TGTGCCATTGACGACAGGATATCTGGAAACACCATATATTTT | CAIDDRISGNTIYF
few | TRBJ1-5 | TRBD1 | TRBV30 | TGTGCCTGGAGTGTACAGGGGAATCAGCCCCAGCATTTT | CAWSVQGNQPQHF
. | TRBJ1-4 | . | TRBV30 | TGTGCCTGGAGTGGCCGGACGGGTGAAAAACTGTTTTTT | CAWSGRTGEKLFF
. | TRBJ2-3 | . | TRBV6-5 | TGTGCCAGCAGTTACCGGCGCGTGGGGCCAGATACGCAGTATTTT | CASSYRRVGPDTQYF
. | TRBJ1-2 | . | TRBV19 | TGTGCCAGTAGTATACAGGGAAGGTCCTATGGCTACACCTTC | CASSIQGRSYGYTF
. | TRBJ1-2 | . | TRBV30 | TGTGCCTGGACCATAGCTAATTATGGCTACACCTTC | CAWTIANYGYTF
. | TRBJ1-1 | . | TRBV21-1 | TGTGCCAGCAGCCCTAGCCCGGGGGGGGTCAAAAAGAACACTGAAGCTTTCTTT | CASSPSPGGVKKNTEAFF
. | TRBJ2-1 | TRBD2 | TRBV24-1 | TGTGCCACCAGCTCCGTCGCTAGCGGGGGCAATGAGCAGTTCTTC | CATSSVASGGNEQFF
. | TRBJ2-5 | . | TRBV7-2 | TGTGCCAGCAGCCCACCGGGCCTCCGGCAGGAGACCCAGTACTTC | CASSPPGLRQETQYF
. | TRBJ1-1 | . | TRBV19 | TGTGCTTCACGTAGGGGCGGCACTGAAGCTTTCTTT | CASRRGGTEAFF
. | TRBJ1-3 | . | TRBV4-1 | TGCGCCAGCAGCCAAGGAAGGTCCCGGACAAACACCATATATTTT | CASSQGRSRTNTIYF
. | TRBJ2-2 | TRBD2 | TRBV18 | TGTGCCAGCTCACCACCCTATCGGACTAGCGGGTTCACCGGGGAGCTGTTTTTT | CASSPPYRTSGFTGELFF
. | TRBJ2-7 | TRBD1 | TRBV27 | TGTGCCAGCAGTCGCCGGGACAGGCGCTCCTACGAGCAGTACTTC | CASSRRDRRSYEQYF
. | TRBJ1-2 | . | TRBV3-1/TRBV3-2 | TGTGCCAGCAGCCAAGACGGGGTCAGCTACACCTTC | CASSQDGVSYTF